This passage covers 2 T cell receptor beta chains from one sample sequenced in a study of T-cell memory formation after mild COVID-19. TCRdb re-called the 5' RACE reads with MiXCR, one entry per CDR3 protein. The table lists hundreds of thousands of distinct CDR3 sequences, approximately 25% of them singletons. The sequenced sample consisted of PBMCs or a T cell subset sorted from them (not recorded which). The receptors stem from an adult woman who had mild COVID-19 (a few samples of this study predate the infection). Cell type and time point are not known.

This clonotype was detected a few times. This sequence joins TRBV7-3 and TRBJ2-2; no definite D call. V was cut by 1 base and J by 6 bases, with 9 bases left in between. CDR3 size: 14 residues. The germline V gene encodes CDR1 SGHTA and CDR2 FQGTGA. CDR3 DNA: TGTGCCAGCAGCTTAATTATTGGATCCGGGGAGCTGTTTTTT. Protein: CASSLIIGSGELFF.

In its sample, this clonotype was seen a few times. V gene TRBV27 combines with J gene TRBJ2-3, with 9 bases fitting TRBD2. CDR1 and CDR2 from the germline V gene are MNHEY and SMNVEV (reference sequence). J gave up 6 bases and V 5 bases, and 12 bases lay outside the gene matches. This CDR3 contains 16 residues. CDR3 coding DNA: TGTGCCAGCAGTCCCCCCGGTAGCGGGAGTAAGGATACGCAGTATTTT. Protein product: CASSPPGSGSKDTQYF.